This passage covers 30 T cell receptor beta chains from one sample sequenced in a study of blood T cell repertoires in COVID-19. Measured with immunoSEQ multiplex PCR; TCRdb has only the in-frame clones, and not every one. The sample has fewer than 70,000 clones, 80% to 90% seen once. Source material: peripheral blood. The receptors originated from a woman in her sixties with acute or convalescent COVID-19.

The CDR3 DNA sequence: TGTGCCATCAGTGAAAGAGGTCCTAACTATGGCTACACCTTC. Protein sequence: CAISERGPNYGYTF. The chain recombines TRBV10-3 with TRBJ1-2; D gene unclear. CDR3 length: 14 residues. Germline V gene sequence: CDR1 ENHRY, CDR2 SYGVKD. V gave up 3 bases and J gave up 0 bases, with 8 bases separating them.

The chain employs TRBV27 and TRBJ2-2, with no clear D. This CDR3 comprises 15 residues. V was clipped by 2 bases and J by 0 bases, with 7 bases between them. Germline CDR1 MNHEY, CDR2 SMNVEV (reference sequence). CDR3 bases: TGTGCCAGCAGTTTAGGCACACCGAACACCGGGGAGCTGTTTTTT. Amino acids: CASSLGTPNTGELFF.

The chain couples TRBV6-6 to TRBJ1-1, with D unresolved. CDR1 and CDR2 from the germline V gene are MNHNY and SVGAGI (reference sequence). The CDR3 extends over 14 amino acids. With 0 bases removed from V and 5 bases from J, the gap between germline ends came to 10 bases. In DNA form, the CDR3 reads TGTGCCAGCAGTTACTCCGGGTCCGAGACTGAAGCTTTCTTT. Translation gives CASSYSGSETEAFF.

The rearrangement links TRBV7-9 to TRBJ2-1, with 8 bases fitting TRBD2. After removal of 6 bases from V and 9 bases from J, the junction contained 10 bases not matched to a gene. CDR3 length equals 14 residues. Germline loops: CDR1 SEHNR, CDR2 FQNEAQ (reference sequence). The chain's CDR3 is CASRQAGRATEQFF. Here the CDR3 DNA reads TGTGCCAGCAGACAAGCCGGGAGGGCTACTGAGCAGTTCTTC.

The chain is built from TRBV6-4 and TRBJ2-3; 9 bases map to TRBD1. The germline V gene has CDR1 MRHNA and CDR2 SNTAGT. The CDR3 consists of 15 residues. V dropped 0 bases and J dropped 5; count of bases not matched to a gene: 3. DNA for the CDR3: TGTGCCAGCAGTGACTCAACAGGGGGCAAAGATACGCAGTATTTT. It yields the protein CASSDSTGGKDTQYF.

In this sample, this clone turned up once. The J gene is TRBJ2-1, the V gene TRBV15, with TRBD1 matching 10 bases. CDR1 LNHNV and CDR2 YYDKDF come from the germline V gene (reference sequence). The CDR3 totals 14 residues. J gave up 9 bases and V 1 base, and 3 bases lay outside the gene matches. CDR3 sequence reads: CATSRVDRGLEQFF. The CDR3 DNA follows: TGTGCCACCAGCAGAGTTGACAGGGGGCTTGAGCAGTTCTTC.

V usage is TRBV5-1 and J usage is TRBJ2-7, with D unresolved. Trimming left V 0 bases short and J 7 bases short, with 14 bases between. The CDR3 totals 14 residues. Per the germline V gene, CDR1 is SGHRS and CDR2 is YFSETQ. Here the CDR3 reads CASSLVEWAGEQYF. As DNA, the CDR3 is TGCGCCAGCAGCTTGGTAGAGTGGGCAGGAGAGCAGTACTTC.

CDR3 amino acids: CASSLVVEAGELFF. DNA for the CDR3: TGTGCCAGCAGCTTGGTGGTGGAGGCCGGGGAGCTGTTTTTT. The chain employs TRBV5-6 and TRBJ2-2, with D possibly matching TRBD2 (5 bases). Trimming removed 0 bases from V and 6 bases from J, with 9 bases in between. CDR3 length equals 14 residues. Germline lookup yields CDR1 SGHDT and CDR2 YYEEEE.

V and J are TRBV12-3 or TRBV12-4 and TRBJ1-1; 7 bases fit TRBD1. The CDR3 covers 12 residues. The CDR3 DNA sequence: TGTGCGACAGGGAAATTATCCACTGAAGCTTTCTTT. Translating it yields CATGKLSTEAFF.

The genes are TRBV30 and TRBJ1-3; tentative D call: TRBD1 (6 bases). This CDR3 has 15 amino acids. The germline V gene encodes CDR1 GTSNPN and CDR2 SVGIG (reference sequence). Deletions cut 0 bases from V and 0 bases from J, with 9 bases between. The CDR3 here is CAWSVRGGSGNTIYF. The CDR3 bases are TGTGCCTGGAGTGTAAGGGGGGGCTCTGGAAACACCATATATTTT. Based on the CDR3 plus reference TRBV30 and TRBJ1-3, the full variable domain is SQTIHQWPATLVQPVGSPLSLECTVEGTSNPNLYWYRQAAGRGLQLLFYSVGIGQISSEVPQNLSASRPQDRQFILSSKKLLLSDSGFYLCAWSVRGGSGNTIYFGEGSWLTVV.

The chain employs TRBV4-1 and TRBJ2-1, with D tentatively TRBD2 (5 bases). The V gene lost 0 bases and the J gene lost 0 bases, with 12 bases spanning the gap. Per germline, CDR1 MGHRA and CDR2 YSYEKL. This CDR3 spans 17 amino acids. CDR3 residues: CASSQDLAILSYNEQFF. CDR3 nucleotides: TGCGCCAGCAGCCAAGATCTAGCAATACTCTCCTACAATGAGCAGTTCTTC.

J is TRBJ1-1 and V is TRBV18; 11 positions agree with TRBD1. V was clipped by 6 bases and J by 7 bases; unmatched bases: 7. In germline, CDR1 is KGHSH, CDR2 LQKENI. This CDR3 contains 14 residues. CDR3 nucleotide sequence: TGTGCCAGCTCCCCGGGACAGGGGGATTATGAAGCTTTCTTT. Translation: CASSPGQGDYEAFF.

The V call is TRBV15, the J call TRBJ2-3; D is unresolved. V was shortened by 1 base and J by 1 base, with 6 bases between the two germline ends. This CDR3 has 14 residues. Germline V gene data show CDR1 as LNHNV and CDR2 as YYDKDF (reference sequence). CDR3 amino acids: CATSRGHGTDTQYF. The CDR3 region has the DNA TGTGCCACCAGCAGAGGGCACGGCACAGATACGCAGTATTTT.

The chain employs TRBV28 and TRBJ1-5; 8 bases map to TRBD1. In germline, CDR1 is MDHEN, CDR2 SYDVKM. The length of the CDR3 is 17 residues. The V and J ends lost 7 bases and 0 bases, in that order; junction bases with no gene match: 11. CDR3 protein: CASTTGQAVYSNQPQHF. The CDR3 region has the DNA TGTGCCAGCACCACGGGACAGGCAGTTTATAGCAATCAGCCCCAGCATTTT.

This sequence joins TRBV10-2 and TRBJ1-2, with 12 bases lining up with TRBD1. This CDR3 has 18 amino acids. The junction had 20 bases not matched to a gene; V was cut back by 7 bases and J by 8 bases. Germline loops: CDR1 WSHSY, CDR2 SAAADI. The CDR3: CASTTSRDRGRGSMGYTF. Written as DNA, the CDR3 is TGCGCCAGCACCACCAGCCGGGACAGGGGGCGCGGGAGTATGGGCTACACCTTC.

The chain links TRBV25-1 to TRBJ2-5; TRBD1 matches at 10 bases. This CDR3 has 15 amino acids. The germline V gene encodes CDR1 MGHDK and CDR2 SYGVNS. V was clipped by 6 bases and J by 2 bases; unmatched bases: 6. CDR3 sequence: CASSWTGGRQETQYF. The CDR3 bases are TGTGCCAGCAGCTGGACAGGGGGGCGGCAAGAGACCCAGTACTTC.

The rearrangement joins TRBV5-6 to TRBJ1-2; a weak D match, TRBD1 (5 bases). The germline V and J ends were trimmed by 4 bases and 4 bases, with 11 bases remaining between them. The CDR3 is 13 amino acids. Germline V lookup: CDR1 SGHDT, CDR2 YYEEEE. Here the CDR3 reads CASSLTVSYGYTF. In DNA, the CDR3 is TGTGCCAGCAGCCTGACAGTATCCTATGGCTACACCTTC.

This chain uses TRBV30 with TRBJ1-6, with TRBD1 as a possible D gene (5 bases). The CDR3 spans 13 residues. Trimming left V 5 bases short and J 7 bases short, with 12 bases between. Looked up from germline, CDR1 is GTSNPN and CDR2 is SVGIG (reference sequence). The CDR3 loop is CAWALRGNSPLHF. The CDR3, as DNA: TGTGCCTGGGCACTGCGGGGGAATTCACCCCTCCACTTT.

This clone was recorded once. The chain combines TRBV29-1 with TRBJ1-1; 12 bases match TRBD1. CDR1 SQVTM and CDR2 ANQGSEA come from the germline V gene. After removal of 6 bases from V and 4 bases from J, the junction contained 3 bases not matched to a gene. There are 13 residues in the CDR3. The CDR3 sequence is CSVGQGAGTEAFF. In nucleotides, the CDR3 is TGCAGCGTGGGACAGGGGGCGGGCACTGAAGCTTTCTTT. The whole variable domain, remainder taken from reference TRBV29-1 and TRBJ1-1, is SAVISQKPSRDICQRGTSLTIQCQVDSQVTMMFWYRQQPGQSLTLIATANQGSEATYESGFVIDKFPISRPNLTFSTLTVSNMSPEDSSIYLCSVGQGAGTEAFFGQGTRLTVV.

J is TRBJ1-2 and V is TRBV28; TRBD1 matches 9 bases. V shed 5 bases, J shed 5 bases, and the junction held 9 bases outside the gene matches. The CDR3 consists of 15 residues. Germline loops: CDR1 MDHEN, CDR2 SYDVKM. CDR3 bases: TGTGCCAGCAGTGCCCGGGACAGGGAAGTGTATGGCTACACCTTC. Translating gives CASSARDREVYGYTF.

CDR3 sequence reads: CASSLSAQNEQFF. CDR3 sequence (DNA): TGTGCCAGCAGCTTATCCGCCCAGAATGAGCAGTTCTTC. The rearrangement links TRBV7-9 to TRBJ2-1; D not resolved. The length of the CDR3 is 13 residues. Germline V gives CDR1 SEHNR, CDR2 FQNEAQ (reference sequence). Trimming took off 2 bases at V and 7 bases at J, with 9 bases between the two ends.

Of note for this clone: Other DNA sequences in this sample translate to the same CDR3. V gene TRBV7-2 combines with J gene TRBJ2-3; no reliable D call. CDR3 length: 12 residues. Germline-derived CDR1 and CDR2 are SGHTA and FQGNSA. Deletions cut 4 bases from V and 2 bases from J, with 4 bases between. CDR3 coding DNA: TGTGCCAGCAGCTCCTACACAGATACGCAGTATTTT. As protein: CASSSYTDTQYF.

In its sample, this clone was seen once. This chain links TRBV5-8 with TRBJ1-5, with D maybe TRBD1 (5 bases). Germline V lookup: CDR1 SGHTS, CDR2 YDEGEE. This CDR3 is built from 15 residues. V dropped 4 bases and J dropped 1 base, with 12 bases sitting between them. In nucleotides, the CDR3 is TGTGCCAGCAGCCACGACAGCGCAAGCAATCAGCCCCAGCATTTT. Translated, it gives CASSHDSASNQPQHF.

This sequence joins TRBV5-6 and TRBJ2-7, with D tentatively TRBD2 (6 bases). Looked up from germline, CDR1 is SGHDT and CDR2 is YYEEEE. Trimming cost V 0 bases and J 2 bases, with 12 bases left between them. The CDR3 has 15 residues. CDR3 region: CASSLARDWAYEQYF. Here the CDR3 DNA reads TGTGCCAGCAGCTTGGCCCGGGACTGGGCCTACGAGCAGTACTTC. The whole variable domain, remainder taken from reference TRBV5-6 and TRBJ2-7, is DAGVTQSPTHLIKTRGQQVTLRCSPKSGHDTVSWYQQALGQGPQFIFQYYEEEERQRGNFPDRFSGHQFPNYSSELNVNALLLGDSALYLCASSLARDWAYEQYFGPGTRLTVT.

The chain recombines TRBV12-3 or TRBV12-4 with TRBJ1-2, with no clear D. V dropped 3 bases and J dropped 6 bases, with 11 bases sitting between them. The CDR3 is 13 residues long. The CDR3 loop is CASSFGQDDGYTF. For the CDR3, the DNA is TGTGCCAGCAGTTTCGGCCAGGATGATGGCTACACCTTC.

The chain recombines TRBV18 with TRBJ2-1; 10 positions match TRBD1. Per germline, CDR1 KGHSH and CDR2 LQKENI. CDR3 size: 16 residues. The V and J ends lost 2 bases and 1 base, in that order; junction bases with no gene match: 2. The CDR3 DNA is TGTGCCAGCTCACCAGGGACAGGGGAATCCTACAATGAGCAGTTCTTC. The encoded protein is CASSPGTGESYNEQFF.

The CDR3, as DNA: TGTGCCAGCAGTCCCATGGGACTAGCCTACGAGCAGTACTTC. This codes for CASSPMGLAYEQYF. This rearrangement joins TRBV27 to TRBJ2-7, with TRBD2 identical over 8 bases. Germline assignment: CDR1 MNHEY and CDR2 SMNVEV (reference sequence). Unmatched junction bases numbered 5, after V lost 5 bases and J lost 2 bases. The length of the CDR3 is 14 residues.

This clone has more than one count but fewer than ten. The CDR3 sequence: CASSLARLAYNEQFF. The DNA of the CDR3 is TGTGCCAGCAGCTTAGCCCGCCTAGCCTACAATGAGCAGTTCTTC. This rearrangement joins TRBV7-8 to TRBJ2-1; D remains ambiguous. The ends were cut back, 0 bases at V and 2 bases at J, with 8 bases in the middle. CDR1 SGHVS and CDR2 FQNEAQ come from the germline V gene. The CDR3 is made up of 15 amino acids.

This clone was detected only once. The rearrangement links TRBV6-5 to TRBJ2-7; TRBD1 is a possible D gene (5 bases). Germline CDR1 reads MNHEY; CDR2 reads SVGAGI. V dropped 5 bases and J dropped 4 bases, with 12 bases sitting between them. The CDR3 covers 13 residues. CDR3 sequence reads: CASSLQTVYEQYF. DNA for the CDR3: TGTGCCAGCAGTCTCCAGACAGTTTACGAGCAGTACTTC.

This CDR3 reads CATKPGTGRLQPQHF. CDR3 bases: TGTGCCACCAAGCCCGGGACAGGGCGCTTGCAGCCCCAGCATTTT. The V and J genes are TRBV7-8 and TRBJ1-5; 9 bases are a match to TRBD1. The V gene end was trimmed by 10 bases and the J gene end by 7 bases; junction bases not matched to a gene: 14. Germline V CDR1 and CDR2: SGHVS, FQNEAQ. The CDR3 spans 15 residues.